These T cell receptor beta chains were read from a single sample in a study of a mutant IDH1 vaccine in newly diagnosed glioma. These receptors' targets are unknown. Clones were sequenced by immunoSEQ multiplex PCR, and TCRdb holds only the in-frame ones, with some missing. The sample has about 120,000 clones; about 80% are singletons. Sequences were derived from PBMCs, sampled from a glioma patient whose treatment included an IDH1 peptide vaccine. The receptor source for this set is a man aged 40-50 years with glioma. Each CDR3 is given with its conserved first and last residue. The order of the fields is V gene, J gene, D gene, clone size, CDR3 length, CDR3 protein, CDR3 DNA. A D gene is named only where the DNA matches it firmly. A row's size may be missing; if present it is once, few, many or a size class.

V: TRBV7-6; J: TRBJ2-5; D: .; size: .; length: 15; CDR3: CASSPGLRGAETQYF; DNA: TGTGCCAGCAGCCCCGGACTACGCGGCGCAGAGACCCAGTACTTC
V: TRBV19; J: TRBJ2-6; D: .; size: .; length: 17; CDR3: CASSIGRSISGANVLTF; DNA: TGTGCCAGTAGTATAGGGAGGTCTATCTCTGGGGCCAACGTCCTGACTTTC
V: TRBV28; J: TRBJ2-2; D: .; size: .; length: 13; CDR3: CASSSVWSGELFF; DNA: TGTGCCAGCAGTTCTGTCTGGTCCGGGGAGCTGTTTTTT
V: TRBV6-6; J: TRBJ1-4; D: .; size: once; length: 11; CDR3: CASSRVEKLFF; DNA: TGTGCCAGCAGCCGTGTTGAAAAACTGTTTTTT
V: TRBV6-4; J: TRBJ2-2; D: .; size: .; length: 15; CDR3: CASSPPGASTGELFF; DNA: TGTGCCAGCAGTCCCCCGGGGGCGAGCACCGGGGAGCTGTTTTTT
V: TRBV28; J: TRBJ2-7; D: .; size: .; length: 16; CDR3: CASSSSWSHSSYEQYF; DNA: TGTGCCAGCAGTTCCTCGTGGAGCCATAGCTCCTACGAGCAGTACTTC
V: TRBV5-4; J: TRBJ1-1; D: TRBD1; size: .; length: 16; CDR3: CASSGGTGGRNTEAFF; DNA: TGTGCCAGCAGCGGGGGGACAGGGGGCAGGAACACTGAAGCTTTCTTT
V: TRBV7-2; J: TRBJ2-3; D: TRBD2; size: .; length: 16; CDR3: CASSLSYGGDTDTQYF; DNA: TGTGCCAGCAGCTTGTCGTACGGGGGGGACACAGATACGCAGTATTTT
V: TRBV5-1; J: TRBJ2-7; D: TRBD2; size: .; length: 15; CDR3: CASSPWGGSGYEQYF; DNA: TGCGCCAGCAGCCCCTGGGGGGGGTCGGGCTACGAGCAGTACTTC
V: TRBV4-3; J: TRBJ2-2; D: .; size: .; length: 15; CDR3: CASSQVNANTGELFF; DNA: TGCGCCAGCAGCCAAGTTAACGCGAACACCGGGGAGCTGTTTTTT
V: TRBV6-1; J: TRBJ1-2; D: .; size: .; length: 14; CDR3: CASSEAAGPYGYTF; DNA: TGTGCCAGCAGTGAAGCGGCAGGGCCCTATGGCTACACCTTC
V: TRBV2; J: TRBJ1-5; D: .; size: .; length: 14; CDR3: CASSEGVVYQPQHF; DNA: TGTGCCAGCAGTGAAGGTGTTGTTTATCAGCCCCAGCATTTT
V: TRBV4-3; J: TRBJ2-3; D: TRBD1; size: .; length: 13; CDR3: CASRRTGVDTQYF; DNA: TGCGCCAGCAGGAGGACAGGGGTAGATACGCAGTATTTT
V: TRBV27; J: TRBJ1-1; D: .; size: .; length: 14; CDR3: CASSLRGGRTEAFF; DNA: TGTGCCAGCAGTTTAAGGGGCGGGCGCACTGAAGCTTTCTTT
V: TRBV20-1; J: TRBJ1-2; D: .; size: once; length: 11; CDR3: CSAKASTDYTF; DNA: TGCAGTGCCAAAGCTTCGACAGATTACACCTTC
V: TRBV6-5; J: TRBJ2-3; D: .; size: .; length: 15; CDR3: CASTPEGTSTDTQYF; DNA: TGTGCCAGCACCCCTGAGGGGACTAGCACAGATACGCAGTATTTT
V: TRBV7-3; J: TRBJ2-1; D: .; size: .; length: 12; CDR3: CASSSPGLTQFF; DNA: TGTGCCAGCAGCTCCCCCGGCCTTACGCAGTTCTTC
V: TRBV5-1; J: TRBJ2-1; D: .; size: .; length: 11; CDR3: CASSNRDTQFF; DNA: TGCGCCAGCAGCAACCGGGACACCCAGTTCTTC
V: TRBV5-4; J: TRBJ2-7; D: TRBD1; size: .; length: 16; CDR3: CASTLDGDRVTYEQYF; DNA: TGTGCCAGCACCTTGGACGGGGACAGGGTTACCTACGAGCAGTACTTC
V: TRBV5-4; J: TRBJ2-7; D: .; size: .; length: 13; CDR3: CASSARGAYEQYF; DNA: TGTGCCAGCAGCGCAAGGGGGGCATACGAGCAGTACTTC
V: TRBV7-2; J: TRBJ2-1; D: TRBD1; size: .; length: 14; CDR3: CASSSRDRGVQQFF; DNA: TGTGCCAGCAGCAGCCGGGACAGGGGGGTACAGCAGTTCTTC
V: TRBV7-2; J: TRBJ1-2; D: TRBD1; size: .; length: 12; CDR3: CASSPGQGGYTF; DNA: TGTGCCAGCAGCCCCGGACAGGGAGGCTACACCTTC
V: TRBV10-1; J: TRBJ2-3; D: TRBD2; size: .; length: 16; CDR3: CASSESTGGYPDTQYF; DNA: TGCGCCAGCAGTGAGTCCACGGGAGGGTACCCAGATACGCAGTATTTT
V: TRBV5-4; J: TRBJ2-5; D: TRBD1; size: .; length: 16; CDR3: CASSSRDRFEQETQYF; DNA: TGTGCCAGCAGCTCCCGGGACAGGTTTGAGCAAGAGACCCAGTACTTC
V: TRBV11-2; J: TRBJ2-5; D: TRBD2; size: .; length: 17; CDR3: CASSSASGGGEQETQYF; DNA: TGTGCCAGCAGCTCCGCATCGGGCGGGGGGGAACAAGAGACCCAGTACTTC
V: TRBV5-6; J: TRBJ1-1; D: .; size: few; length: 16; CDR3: CASSLRGLGKGTEAFF; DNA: TGTGCCAGCAGCTTGAGGGGATTGGGAAAGGGCACTGAAGCTTTCTTT
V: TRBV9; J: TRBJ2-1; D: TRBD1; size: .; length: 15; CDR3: CASSERQGADNEQFF; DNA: TGTGCCAGCAGCGAACGACAGGGGGCTGACAATGAGCAGTTCTTC
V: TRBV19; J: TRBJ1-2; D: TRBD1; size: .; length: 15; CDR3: CASSTPTGALWGYTF; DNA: TGTGCCAGTAGTACCCCGACAGGGGCGCTCTGGGGCTACACCTTC
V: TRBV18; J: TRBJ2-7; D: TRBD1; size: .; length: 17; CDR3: CASSPDQNRGRSYEQYF; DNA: TGTGCCAGCTCACCCGACCAGAACAGGGGTCGGTCCTACGAGCAGTACTTC